This T cell receptor (beta chain) was sequenced during a study of response to subunit inactivated influenza vaccine (dated by TCRdb to about 2018). Study-level background: Deep quantitative T cell receptor repertoire profiling was used in the study to track responses to a trivalent subunit inactivated influenza vaccine. Findings and caveats that apply to the study as a whole: According to the authors, only a limited number of new T cells may be recruited by each seasonal influenza vaccination.

Libraries were made using RT-PCR. Instrument on record: Illumina HiSeq 2500. TCRdb itself trimmed the public reads at Q25 with fastp, ran MiXCR and retained productive beta chains. Each CDR3 protein gets just one entry, which takes the most common genes and DNA from the rows behind it. In this sample the table shows about half a million distinct CDR3 sequences, about 10% of which occur a single time. The biggest ten clones account for around 12% of the sample. According to the study, the label for this sample's time point signals: approximately 40 days after influenza vaccine administration. After removal of 2 bases from V and 6 bases from J, the junction retains 8 bases not matched to a gene. From the germline V gene (reference sequence), CDR1 is PRHDT and CDR2 is FYEKMQ. Its CDR3 holds 16 amino acids, cysteine through phenylalanine. Only the CDR3 region is kept as DNA, spanning 48 bases read in frame from base 1.

Concerning this clonotype itself: The antigen it recognizes is unknown. No base-level quality is on record; no much larger clone is a single base apart.

The clonotype was recovered from a man between 45 and 60 years old who received an inactivated influenza vaccine. Donor details come from another sample of the same person, matched by shared clones. Recombination joined TRBV13 with TRBJ2-1, with 9 middle bases fitting TRBD2. Material: PBMCs from blood, obtained roughly 6 weeks after vaccination. The CDR3 protein sequence reads: CASSLRGGALANEQFF. Read as DNA, the sequence is TGTGCCAGCAGCTTACGCGGGGGGGCTCTGGCCAATGAGCAGTTCTTC.